A single sample is the source of the 32 T cell receptor beta chains below, sequenced in a study of chemoradiotherapy in HPV16-positive cancers. Some clones are missing from TCRdb's copy, which holds only in-frame ones; the method was immunoSEQ multiplex PCR. The table lists about 8,100 clones, around 64% of them singletons. Sampling was conducted from a patient who underwent chemoradiotherapy. The source of these receptors is a human donor with HPV-associated anogenital cancer.

Written as DNA, the CDR3 is TGTGCCAGCAGCCCCAGGGCAGACTATGGCTACACCTTC. Residues: CASSPRADYGYTF. The genes are TRBV7-2 and TRBJ1-2; maybe TRBD1 (5 bases). Trimming left V 5 bases short and J 3 bases short, with 10 bases between. The CDR3 is 13 amino acids. Germline CDR1 is SGHTA and CDR2 is FQGNSA.

The J gene is TRBJ2-7, the V gene TRBV28; D may match TRBD1 or TRBD2 (5 bases each). CDR3 size: 13 residues. V was cut by 3 bases and J by 4 bases, with 10 bases left in between. Germline V gene sequence: CDR1 MDHEN, CDR2 SYDVKM. For the CDR3, the DNA is TGTGCCAGCAGTTTGTCCAGGGAGTACGAGCAGTACTTC. The encoded protein is CASSLSREYEQYF.

The V call is TRBV13, the J call TRBJ2-1, with TRBD2 matching over 8 bases. Germline loops: CDR1 PRHDT, CDR2 FYEKMQ (reference sequence). Unmatched junction bases numbered 9, after V lost 2 bases and J lost 0 bases. The CDR3 contains 18 residues. The CDR3 protein is CASSLISVAGSSYNEQFF. In nucleotides, the CDR3 is TGTGCCAGCAGCTTAATATCCGTAGCGGGGAGCTCCTACAATGAGCAGTTCTTC. The full variable domain, rest sourced from reference TRBV13 and TRBJ2-1, is AAGVIQSPRHLIKEKRETATLKCYPIPRHDTVYWYQQGPGQDPQFLISFYEKMQSDKGSIPDRFSAQQFSDYHSELNMSSLELGDSALYFCASSLISVAGSSYNEQFFGPGTRLTVL.

The chain employs TRBV12-2 and TRBJ1-2. TRBV12-2 is a pseudogene. The CDR3 covers 19 residues. Written as DNA, the CDR3 is TGTGCAAGTCGCTCATTGGGGTGGGGTTGGGGGGGCCCCTTCTATGGCTACACCTTC. Residues: CASRSLGWGWGGPFYGYTF.

The chain couples TRBV27 to TRBJ1-5; perhaps TRBD1 as D (6 bases). This CDR3 spans 14 amino acids. CDR1 is MNHEY, CDR2 SMNVEV, per germline (reference sequence). The ends were cut back, 4 bases at V and 5 bases at J, with 12 bases in the middle. The CDR3 bases are TGTGCCAGCAGTTCAAACAGGGCTGATCAGCCCCAGCATTTT. Its translation is CASSSNRADQPQHF.

This chain uses TRBV6-5 with TRBJ1-1; 7 bases align to TRBD1. Germline V gives CDR1 MNHEY, CDR2 SVGAGI. The CDR3 is 16 residues long. V dropped 2 bases and J dropped 0; count of bases not matched to a gene: 6. CDR3 DNA sequence: TGTGCCAGCAGTTACGCCAGGGGGGGACTGAACACTGAAGCTTTCTTT. Translating gives CASSYARGGLNTEAFF.

This clone was seen a handful of times. V and J are TRBV19 and TRBJ1-1, with D possibly being TRBD1 (5 bases). V lost 7 bases and J 8 bases, leaving 17 bases between the germline ends. CDR1 is LNHDA, CDR2 SQIVND, per germline (reference sequence). CDR3 length: 13 residues. CDR3 residues: CASNERPDREAFF. As DNA, the CDR3 is TGTGCCAGTAACGAAAGACCAGACAGAGAAGCTTTCTTT.

By frequency in the sample, this clone is medium-sized. This chain joins TRBV7-9 and TRBJ2-3; D is perhaps TRBD1 (6 bases). The CDR3 is 12 amino acids. Germline CDR1 is SEHNR and CDR2 is FQNEAQ (reference sequence). Trimming took 7 bases from V and 1 from J, leaving 6 bases between them. The DNA for the CDR3 is TGTGCCAGCACAGGGGGCACAGATACGCAGTATTTT. Translated, it gives CASTGGTDTQYF.

This sequence joins TRBV5-5 and TRBJ2-2; possible D gene TRBD1, 6 bases. V was shortened by 2 bases and J by 1 base, with 18 bases between the two germline ends. The CDR3 extends over 18 amino acids. The germline CDR1 and CDR2 sequences are SGHKS and YYEKEE (reference sequence). The DNA for the CDR3 is TGTGCCAGCAGCTTTATGGGGGCTCTGTCCTTGAACACCGGGGAGCTGTTTTTT. This sequence encodes CASSFMGALSLNTGELFF.

This chain connects TRBV15 to TRBJ2-2, with TRBD1 matching 9 bases. V lost 0 bases, J lost 4 bases, and 9 bases stayed unmatched. Germline loops: CDR1 LNHNV, CDR2 YYDKDF (reference sequence). The CDR3 contains 18 residues. CDR3 bases: TGTGCCACCAGCAGAGATTTGTCTACAGGGGGCCTCACCGGGGAGCTGTTTTTT. Protein sequence: CATSRDLSTGGLTGELFF.

The V call is TRBV5-5, the J call TRBJ2-7; possibly TRBD2 for D (6 bases). This CDR3 has 14 amino acids. Germline CDR1 and CDR2: SGHKS and YYEKEE (reference sequence). With 3 bases removed from V and 2 bases from J, the gap between germline ends came to 12 bases. Here the CDR3 DNA reads TGTGCCAGCAGCTGGGAGGACGGCACCTACGAGCAGTACTTC. This gives the protein CASSWEDGTYEQYF.

This clone has more than one count but fewer than ten. This rearrangement joins TRBV7-2 to TRBJ1-6; no firm D call. V gave up 5 bases and J gave up 4 bases, with 6 bases separating them. The CDR3 has 13 residues. Germline-derived CDR1 and CDR2 are SGHTA and FQGNSA. The CDR3 coding sequence is TGTGCCAGCAGCCCCCCATATAATTCACCCCTCCACTTT. Its protein is CASSPPYNSPLHF.

The genes are TRBV6-1 and TRBJ2-1; no clear D. V was cut by 7 bases and J by 5 bases, with 18 bases left in between. The CDR3 runs 15 residues. The germline V gene encodes CDR1 MNHNS and CDR2 SASEGT. The chain's CDR3 is CASNPVEPGHNEQFF. DNA of the CDR3: TGTGCCAGCAACCCCGTAGAACCGGGCCACAATGAGCAGTTCTTC.

The chain links TRBV5-5 to TRBJ2-2; D remains unclear. The V gene lost 0 bases and the J gene lost 6 bases, with 3 bases spanning the gap. Germline CDR1 SGHKS, CDR2 YYEKEE (reference sequence). The CDR3 has 12 amino acids. CDR3 region: CASSLGAGELFF. As DNA, the CDR3 is TGTGCCAGCAGCTTGGGGGCCGGGGAGCTGTTTTTT.

The CDR3 DNA is TGTGCCAGCAGCCAAGATCCAGGGATGGAGACTGAAGCTTTCTTT. Protein product: CASSQDPGMETEAFF. This chain links TRBV4-2 with TRBJ1-1; D is possibly TRBD1 (5 bases). Deletions cut 0 bases from V and 5 bases from J, with 13 bases between. CDR3 length: 15 amino acids. Germline CDR1 reads LGHNA; CDR2 reads YNFKEQ.

J is TRBJ2-3 and V is TRBV7-2; the D is unclear. The CDR3 has 14 residues. CDR1 is SGHTA and CDR2 is FQGNSA in the germline V gene. Trimming shortened V by 5 bases and J by 3 bases, and 12 bases separated the two germline ends. This CDR3 reads CASSVRASTDTQYF. CDR3 sequence (DNA): TGTGCCAGCAGCGTACGAGCCTCGACAGATACGCAGTATTTT.

With respect to this clone: At one end, the junction sequence differs from germline, possibly due to a read error. This chain connects TRBV2 to TRBJ2-5; 7 nucleotides match TRBD2. The CDR3 has 15 residues. The germline V gene has CDR1 SNHLY and CDR2 FYNNEI. The CDR3 is CSIRREGPQKETQYF. CDR3 DNA sequence: TGCTCAATCCGGAGGGAGGGTCCCCAAAAAGAGACCCAGTACTTC.

The CDR3 region is CATSRGLPGTGGYEQYF. CDR3 in DNA: TGTGCCACCAGCAGAGGCCTCCCCGGGACAGGGGGTTACGAGCAGTACTTC. This chain joins TRBV15 and TRBJ2-7; 11 bases match TRBD1. With V trimmed by 1 base and J by 4 bases, 9 bases remained unmatched. This CDR3 has 17 amino acids. Per the germline V gene, CDR1 is LNHNV and CDR2 is YYDKDF (reference sequence).

The chain uses TRBV7-3 and TRBJ2-3; the match to TRBD1 covers 10 bases. With 4 bases clipped from V and 2 bases from J, the junction kept 3 bases outside the gene matches. This CDR3 region has 15 residues. In germline, CDR1 is SGHTA, CDR2 FQGTGA. CDR3 in DNA: TGTGCCAGCAGCTCGGGACAGGGGTACACAGATACGCAGTATTTT. Translation gives CASSSGQGYTDTQYF.

The chain joins TRBV6-5 to TRBJ2-7; a possible D gene is TRBD1 (6 bases). CDR3 size: 15 residues. The germline V and J ends were trimmed by 6 bases and 0 bases, with 15 bases remaining between them. CDR1 and CDR2 from the germline V gene are MNHEY and SVGAGI. CDR3 sequence: CASRYNGQPSYEQYF. CDR3 nucleotide sequence: TGTGCCAGCAGATATAACGGACAGCCCTCCTACGAGCAGTACTTC.

The chain has TRBV7-8 and TRBJ2-3, with TRBD1 as a possible D gene (5 bases). V dropped 5 bases and J dropped 2 bases, with 11 bases sitting between them. Germline CDR1 and CDR2: SGHVS and FQNEAQ. This CDR3 has 14 amino acids. CDR3 region: CASSPRTHTDTQYF. The CDR3 DNA reads TGTGCCAGCAGCCCTCGGACACACACAGATACGCAGTATTTT.

The chain joins TRBV14 to TRBJ2-1, with D tentatively TRBD1 or TRBD2 (6 bases each). The V gene's germline CDR1 is SGHDN and CDR2 FVKESK. The CDR3 spans 17 residues. Trimming stripped 0 bases from V and 3 bases from J, with 15 bases between. CDR3 in DNA: TGTGCCAGCAGCCAAGACAGGGGAGGATTCAACTACAATGAGCAGTTCTTC. Translated: CASSQDRGGFNYNEQFF.

Only a few counts were recorded for this clone. This sequence joins TRBV4-3 and TRBJ1-2; D may be TRBD1 (6 bases). This CDR3 is built from 15 residues. Trimming cost V 0 bases and J 4 bases, with 12 bases left between them. Germline-derived CDR1 and CDR2 are LGHNA and YSLEER. The CDR3 loop reads CASSQEGLGGYGYTF. CDR3 nucleotides: TGCGCCAGCAGCCAAGAAGGGTTAGGGGGCTATGGCTACACCTTC.

The chain joins TRBV18 to TRBJ1-1, with a weak D call TRBD1 (6 bases). Germline V gene lookup returns CDR1 KGHSH and CDR2 LQKENI. The CDR3 is 16 residues long. V was clipped by 4 bases and J by 2 bases, with 17 bases between them. The CDR3 DNA is TGTGCCAGCTCACGAGTTCCAGGGGAAGATAACACTGAAGCTTTCTTT. This gives the protein CASSRVPGEDNTEAFF.

The chain employs TRBV6-5 and TRBJ1-1; perhaps TRBD1 as D (5 bases). V dropped 7 bases and J dropped 4 bases, with 13 bases sitting between them. The CDR3 has 13 amino acids. CDR1 and CDR2 (germline): MNHEY, SVGAGI. CDR3 region: CASNDWGSTEAFF. CDR3 DNA sequence: TGTGCCAGCAATGATTGGGGGAGCACTGAAGCTTTCTTT.

The chain is built from TRBV19 and TRBJ2-7; D uncertain. Germline-derived CDR1 and CDR2 are LNHDA and SQIVND (reference sequence). The V and J ends lost 5 bases and 0 bases respectively, with 8 bases between them. The length of the CDR3 is 13 residues. Here the CDR3 DNA reads TGTGCCAGTAGTTCTACGATCTCCTACGAGCAGTACTTC. Translated, it gives CASSSTISYEQYF.

This clone was detected only a few times. The chain couples TRBV7-9 to TRBJ2-7; D is ambiguous. From germline, CDR1 is SEHNR and CDR2 FQNEAQ (reference sequence). This CDR3 is 10 amino acids long. V gave up 6 bases and J gave up 4 bases, with 4 bases separating them. The CDR3, as DNA: TGTGCCAGCAGTCTTTACGAGCAGTACTTC. It is translated as CASSLYEQYF.

J is TRBJ1-1 and V is TRBV11-3, with no clear D. The CDR3 consists of 13 residues. Trimming took 0 bases from V and 1 from J, leaving 3 bases between them. Germline lookup yields CDR1 SGHNT and CDR2 YENEEA. The CDR3 bases are TGTGCCAGCAGCTTAGAATGGAACACTGAAGCTTTCTTT. Amino acids: CASSLEWNTEAFF.

The chain has TRBV9 and TRBJ2-1; D perhaps matches TRBD1 (6 bases). This CDR3 spans 13 amino acids. Per the germline V gene, CDR1 is SGDLS and CDR2 is YYNGEE. Trimming stripped 3 bases from V and 9 bases from J, with 13 bases between. The CDR3 spells CASSGGHFSEQFF. DNA for the CDR3: TGTGCCAGCAGCGGGGGACATTTTAGTGAGCAGTTCTTC.

This rearrangement joins TRBV28 to TRBJ2-3; a weak D match, TRBD1 (6 bases). This CDR3 spans 14 amino acids. V was shortened by 5 bases and J by 2 bases, with 11 bases between the two germline ends. The germline V gene encodes CDR1 MDHEN and CDR2 SYDVKM. Here the CDR3 reads CASSRDTATDTQYF. In nucleotides, the CDR3 is TGTGCCAGCAGTCGGGACACAGCCACAGATACGCAGTATTTT.

This clone rates as medium-sized. V and J are TRBV4-3 and TRBJ1-2, with D possibly being TRBD1 (5 bases). The CDR3 covers 15 residues. Germline CDR1 and CDR2: LGHNA and YSLEER. Trimming stripped 0 bases from V and 8 bases from J, with 16 bases between. CDR3 protein: CASSQEWGRPEGYTF. The CDR3 coding sequence is TGCGCCAGCAGCCAAGAATGGGGGAGACCCGAGGGCTACACCTTC.

The chain joins TRBV6-5 to TRBJ2-7, with D tentatively TRBD2 (7 bases). Germline V CDR1 and CDR2: MNHEY, SVGAGI. The V gene lost 6 bases and the J gene lost 5 bases, with 14 bases spanning the gap. This CDR3 contains 13 residues. The CDR3 protein is CASRGGGSHEQYF. The CDR3 DNA reads TGTGCCAGCAGAGGGGGGGGGAGTCACGAGCAGTACTTC.